This T cell receptor beta chain was found in a study of blood T cell repertoires in COVID-19. Looking at the study overall: From the United States, Italy and Spain came samples of acute and convalescent COVID-19. PBMCs, B-cell-depleted T cells, or T cells were the source of the cDNA or gDNA that made up the material.

This clone appeared a few times. Original handling: Reference gene primer amplification gave estimated nucleated cell counts. Sequencing was performed with immunoSEQ multiplex PCR; in TCRdb, only in-frame clones are kept and a portion is missing. V and J calls and clone size are given by that table; D and trimming were obtained from the DNA. The table includes under 65,000 clones, approximately 80% detected once. CDR1 and CDR2 from the germline V gene are SGHAT and FQNNGV. Trimming cost V 5 bases and J 1 base; bases outside gene matches: 10. CDR3 length: 16 amino acids. The chain couples TRBV11-2 to TRBJ2-5; 7 bases match TRBD2. Specimen: peripheral blood. The sequence was obtained from a woman aged 60-70 years with acute or convalescent COVID-19. CDR3 bases: TGTGCCAGCAGCGACCTACTGGGGGGGGGCCAAGAGACCCAGTACTTC. Residues: CASSDLLGGGQETQYF. Supplemented by reference TRBV11-2 and TRBJ2-5, the full variable domain reads EAGVAQSPRYKIIEKRQSVAFWCNPISGHATLYWYQQILGQGPKLLIQFQNNGVVDDSQLPKDRFSAERLKGVDSTLKIQPAKLEDSAVYLCASSDLLGGGQETQYFGPGTRLLVL.